This T cell receptor beta chain is drawn from a study of blood T cell repertoires in COVID-19. Study details: Nucleic acid was either cDNA or gDNA, and it came from T cells, B-cell-depleted T cells, or PBMCs.

A few counts support this clone. The CDR3 runs 15 residues. Germline V gene sequence: CDR1 MNHEY, CDR2 SVGAGI. V was shortened by 2 bases and J by 2 bases, with 12 bases between the two germline ends. Using immunoSEQ multiplex PCR, the repertoire was profiled, and TCRdb retains in-frame clones only, with some absent. The sample has roughly 250,000 clones, over 80% seen once. The rearrangement uses TRBV6-5 and TRBJ1-2; the D gene is possibly TRBD1 (6 bases). Sequencing was performed on peripheral blood. The TCR comes from a woman aged 40 to 55 with acute or convalescent COVID-19. CDR3 region: CASSYNREGNYGYTF. CDR3 coding DNA: TGTGCCAGCAGTTACAACAGGGAGGGAAACTATGGCTACACCTTC.